These T cell receptor beta chains were read from a single sample in a study of blood T cell repertoires in COVID-19. Profiled with immunoSEQ multiplex PCR; TCRdb holds only in-frame clones, not every one. The table includes about 150,000 clones, around 82% detected once. Material for sequencing was peripheral blood. The source is a man in his fifties or sixties with COVID-19, enrolled during active disease. Both conserved end residues are trimmed from each CDR3. Fields, in order: V gene, clone size, J gene, D gene, CDR3 protein. The D gene is left open where the match is weak. Rows give clone size only sometimes, using once, few, many, or a class for an expanded clone.

V gene: TRBV29-1
clone size: -
J gene: TRBJ2-7
D gene: -
CDR3 protein: SVDAPVGATYEQY

V gene: TRBV7-2
clone size: -
J gene: TRBJ2-3
D gene: TRBD2
CDR3 protein: ASSSSFSGRTDTQY

V gene: TRBV18
clone size: -
J gene: TRBJ1-5
D gene: -
CDR3 protein: ASSRGAGLSQPQH

V gene: TRBV16
clone size: -
J gene: TRBJ1-4
D gene: TRBD1
CDR3 protein: ASSLQGTNEKLF

V gene: TRBV6-5
clone size: -
J gene: TRBJ1-3
D gene: -
CDR3 protein: ASSYEDSSSGNTIY

V gene: TRBV3-1/TRBV3-2
clone size: -
J gene: TRBJ2-5
D gene: TRBD1
CDR3 protein: ASSPLMTGIETQY

V gene: TRBV12-3/TRBV12-4
clone size: -
J gene: TRBJ1-1
D gene: -
CDR3 protein: ASSQGGSTEAF

V gene: TRBV11-2
clone size: -
J gene: TRBJ1-4
D gene: -
CDR3 protein: ASSYRQVPNEKLF

V gene: TRBV28
clone size: many
J gene: TRBJ1-5
D gene: TRBD1
CDR3 protein: ASSPGTGDQPQH

V gene: TRBV7-9
clone size: -
J gene: TRBJ2-7
D gene: TRBD2
CDR3 protein: ASSLGASGRQY

V gene: TRBV7-9
clone size: -
J gene: TRBJ1-2
D gene: TRBD1
CDR3 protein: ASSLAQGDYGYT

V gene: TRBV4-1
clone size: -
J gene: TRBJ1-2
D gene: -
CDR3 protein: ASSQPPGNTGYT

V gene: TRBV2
clone size: few
J gene: TRBJ2-7
D gene: TRBD2
CDR3 protein: ASSRLAVYEQY

V gene: TRBV12-5
clone size: -
J gene: TRBJ1-6
D gene: -
CDR3 protein: ASGLVSGDSPLH

V gene: TRBV5-1
clone size: -
J gene: TRBJ1-3
D gene: -
CDR3 protein: ASSDRDTGSGNTIY

V gene: TRBV19
clone size: once
J gene: TRBJ1-3
D gene: -
CDR3 protein: ASNKLTGNTIY

V gene: TRBV6-5
clone size: -
J gene: TRBJ1-2
D gene: TRBD1
CDR3 protein: ASTGQLSAYGYT

V gene: TRBV30
clone size: -
J gene: TRBJ1-1
D gene: -
CDR3 protein: ASQRGTVNTEAF

V gene: TRBV11-2
clone size: -
J gene: TRBJ2-7
D gene: TRBD2
CDR3 protein: ASSPLVSGGIYEQY

V gene: TRBV5-4
clone size: many
J gene: TRBJ1-2
D gene: TRBD1
CDR3 protein: ASSWTNGAGTGGNGYT

V gene: TRBV6-4
clone size: -
J gene: TRBJ2-3
D gene: TRBD2
CDR3 protein: ASSALAESTDTQY

V gene: TRBV14
clone size: -
J gene: TRBJ2-3
D gene: TRBD2
CDR3 protein: ASSWTSATSTDTQY

V gene: TRBV2
clone size: few
J gene: TRBJ2-7
D gene: -
CDR3 protein: ASKWQVTYEQY

V gene: TRBV18
clone size: -
J gene: TRBJ2-5
D gene: -
CDR3 protein: ASSPRQQETQY

V gene: TRBV6-1
clone size: -
J gene: TRBJ1-5
D gene: -
CDR3 protein: ASSESTGRFQPQH

V gene: TRBV20-1
clone size: -
J gene: TRBJ2-3
D gene: -
CDR3 protein: SARDLYTQY

V gene: TRBV14
clone size: few
J gene: TRBJ1-2
D gene: TRBD1
CDR3 protein: ASSRGTGALANYGYT

V gene: TRBV6-2/TRBV6-3
clone size: -
J gene: TRBJ1-1
D gene: TRBD1
CDR3 protein: ASSYQGQVNTEAF

V gene: TRBV30
clone size: few
J gene: TRBJ1-2
D gene: TRBD1
CDR3 protein: AWSRDRPYGYT

V gene: TRBV27
clone size: -
J gene: TRBJ1-2
D gene: -
CDR3 protein: ASSSTSTGNYGYT

V gene: TRBV21-1
clone size: few
J gene: TRBJ1-6
D gene: -
CDR3 protein: ASSNPGQVGNSPLH

V gene: TRBV5-1
clone size: -
J gene: TRBJ1-5
D gene: TRBD1
CDR3 protein: ASSLTTGGNQPQH

V gene: TRBV24-1
clone size: -
J gene: TRBJ1-1
D gene: -
CDR3 protein: ATSGSGTNTEAF

V gene: TRBV29-1
clone size: -
J gene: TRBJ2-1
D gene: TRBD1
CDR3 protein: SVLGTDSYNEQF

V gene: TRBV4-3
clone size: -
J gene: TRBJ2-1
D gene: TRBD1
CDR3 protein: ASSGQGAYNEQF

V gene: TRBV5-1
clone size: -
J gene: TRBJ1-1
D gene: TRBD1
CDR3 protein: ASSSNPDRASDTEAF

V gene: TRBV7-8
clone size: -
J gene: TRBJ2-1
D gene: TRBD2
CDR3 protein: ASSLAPLTSGSGEQF

V gene: TRBV10-3
clone size: -
J gene: TRBJ2-1
D gene: TRBD2
CDR3 protein: ANRLAGTKQGEQF

V gene: TRBV6-5
clone size: -
J gene: TRBJ1-1
D gene: -
CDR3 protein: ASNSGNPSTEAF

V gene: TRBV11-3
clone size: -
J gene: TRBJ2-7
D gene: TRBD1
CDR3 protein: ASSARDSLSYEQY

V gene: TRBV7-2
clone size: -
J gene: TRBJ1-2
D gene: TRBD1
CDR3 protein: ASSTGGNYGYT

V gene: TRBV7-3
clone size: -
J gene: TRBJ1-1
D gene: -
CDR3 protein: ASSPLEVSVGTEAF

V gene: TRBV7-9
clone size: -
J gene: TRBJ1-1
D gene: TRBD1
CDR3 protein: ASSRKPVPGQITEAF

V gene: TRBV5-8
clone size: -
J gene: TRBJ1-3
D gene: TRBD1
CDR3 protein: ASSFTGQGGGNTIY

V gene: TRBV19
clone size: -
J gene: TRBJ2-2
D gene: -
CDR3 protein: ASTYNTGELF

V gene: TRBV23-1
clone size: few
J gene: TRBJ2-7
D gene: -
CDR3 protein: ASTLHEFSYEQY

V gene: TRBV5-1
clone size: -
J gene: TRBJ1-2
D gene: TRBD1
CDR3 protein: ASSSDRQGKVA

V gene: TRBV11-3
clone size: -
J gene: TRBJ2-7
D gene: -
CDR3 protein: ASSLGAELNYEQY

V gene: TRBV24-1
clone size: -
J gene: TRBJ2-3
D gene: -
CDR3 protein: ATSGTGPTDTQY

V gene: TRBV19
clone size: -
J gene: TRBJ1-2
D gene: -
CDR3 protein: ASRGDGQGYYGYT

V gene: TRBV7-3
clone size: few
J gene: TRBJ1-5
D gene: -
CDR3 protein: ASRRISDNNQPQH

V gene: TRBV12-5
clone size: once
J gene: TRBJ1-4
D gene: -
CDR3 protein: ASGLGTVPRNEKLF

V gene: TRBV6-5
clone size: once
J gene: TRBJ1-2
D gene: -
CDR3 protein: ASSYTGDNGYT

V gene: TRBV6-6
clone size: -
J gene: TRBJ2-4
D gene: -
CDR3 protein: ASSDAGGAKNIQY